This T cell receptor beta chain was documented in a study of read filtering for tumor transcriptome and immune sequencing. Across the whole study: Transcriptome libraries were built from DNase-treated RNA.

V lost 6 bases and J 3 bases, leaving 13 bases between the germline ends. Germline-derived CDR1 and CDR2 are SEHNR and FQNEAQ (reference sequence). This CDR3 comprises 14 residues. From around 440 ng of RNA, a library with molecular barcoded alpha/delta and beta/gamma adaptors was made. MiXCR, applied by TCRdb to the reads, yields one record per CDR3 protein. The data show 130,000 or so distinct CDR3 sequences, about 12% seen once. This clonotype occurred many times. The antigen is undetermined. Study findings and constraints: IR-seq and RNA-seq agreed better without single-read clonotypes. IR-seq captured clonotypes deeper and more reliably than RNA-seq.

The chain links TRBV7-9 to TRBJ2-3; D is perhaps TRBD2 (6 bases). Sequencing was carried out using a population of CD138-negative cells sorted from bone marrow. The sequence derives from a donor over 35 with multiple myeloma. The CDR3 DNA reads as TGTGCCAGCAGTGGGGGAGGTGAGACAGATACGCAGTATTTT. This gives the protein CASSGGGETDTQYF.